The present entry profiles one T cell receptor (beta chain) with its context. This specimen belongs to a study of blood T cell repertoires in COVID-19. Looking at the study overall: Sources were T cells, B-cell-depleted T cells, or PBMCs; the material itself was cDNA or gDNA.

Germline assignment: CDR1 WSHSY and CDR2 SAAADI. Trimming at V came to 5 bases and at J to 2 bases, leaving 8 bases not matched to a gene. The CDR3 runs to 15 residues. In the study's own analysis: Amplification with reference gene primers provided the estimates of nucleated cell counts. Libraries were prepared by immunoSEQ multiplex PCR; TCRdb keeps only in-frame clonotypes and omits some of them. From that table come the V and J calls and clone size; the DNA was used to work out D and trimming. The table has over 85,000 clones, around nine tenths seen once; the top ten hold roughly 4.3%. The chain recombines TRBV10-2 with TRBJ2-5; 7 nucleotides agree with TRBD2. Sequencing input: peripheral blood. The source is a man aged 65-85 years with acute or convalescent COVID-19. The chain's CDR3 is CASSRLGLVQETQYF. The CDR3 DNA is TGCGCCAGCAGTAGATTAGGACTAGTTCAAGAGACCCAGTACTTC.